This is a list of T cell receptor beta chains from one sample in a study of T cell repertoires in cytomegalovirus infection. TCRdb used MiXCR to reprocess the reads, holding one entry per CDR3 protein. The data contain around 450,000 distinct CDR3 sequences, roughly a third of them singletons. Material for sequencing was PBMCs. The source is a human donor in good health (CMV status not recorded). Some clones in this sample may be carry-over from other donors' samples. CDR3s include the opening cysteine and the closing phenylalanine or tryptophan. D genes are given only for firm matches. Expanded clones are given a class, and other clones once, few, many or no size at all.

j_call | clone_size | v_call | d_call | cdr3_aa | cdr3_nt
TRBJ2-1 | few | TRBV4-3 | TRBD1 | CASSQDFRTGSTYNEQFF | TGCGCCAGCAGCCAAGATTTTAGGACAGGGTCTACCTACAATGAGCAGTTCTTC
TRBJ1-6 | . | TRBV5-5 | . | CASTWVHNSPLHF | TGTGCCAGCACCTGGGTCCATAATTCACCCCTCCACTTT
TRBJ2-2 | few | TRBV19 | TRBD2 | CASIRTSGEAGRGELFF | TGTGCCAGTATCCGGACTAGCGGGGAGGCCGGTAGGGGGGAGCTGTTTTTT
TRBJ1-6 | . | TRBV20-1 | . | CSAHWTGSSYNSPLHF | TGCAGTGCGCACTGGACGGGGAGCTCCTATAATTCACCCCTCCACTTT
TRBJ2-7 | . | TRBV12-3/TRBV12-4 | . | CASSLGGSGSQDEQYF | TGTGCCAGCAGTTTAGGAGGGTCGGGGAGTCAGGACGAGCAGTACTTC
TRBJ2-1 | . | TRBV2 | TRBD2 | CASSVLGTSGYNEQFF | TGTGCCAGCAGTGTACTCGGGACTAGCGGCTACAATGAGCAGTTCTTC
TRBJ1-4 | few | TRBV11-2 | TRBD1 | CASSLVRTGSEKLFF | TGTGCCAGCAGCTTAGTGAGGACAGGCTCTGAAAAACTGTTTTTT
TRBJ2-3 | many | TRBV19 | . | CASSTSGDTQYF | TGTGCCAGTAGTACCTCAGGAGATACGCAGTATTTT
TRBJ1-1 | many | TRBV7-3 | . | CASSLMGANTEAFF | TGTGCCAGCAGCCTCATGGGCGCGAACACTGAAGCTTTCTTT
TRBJ1-6 | . | TRBV6-5 | . | CASSYSNLGNPLHF | TGTGCCAGCAGTTACTCGAATCTGGGGAACCCCCTCCACTTT
TRBJ2-7 | . | TRBV27 | . | CASSLGVETYEQYF | TGTGCCAGCAGTTTGGGGGTGGAGACCTACGAGCAGTACTTC
TRBJ2-1 | . | TRBV5-4 | TRBD1 | CASSVQGARNEQFF | TGTGCCAGCAGCGTCCAGGGGGCGCGAAATGAGCAGTTCTTC
TRBJ1-1 | . | TRBV5-1 | . | CASSLGRTLLNTEAFF | TGCGCCAGCAGCTTGGGAAGGACCCTCTTGAACACTGAAGCTTTCTTT
TRBJ2-5 | once | TRBV29-1 | TRBD1 | CSVEGGQTQETQYF | TGCAGCGTTGAAGGGGGACAGACCCAAGAGACCCAGTACTTC
TRBJ1-3 | . | TRBV14 | . | CASSQAAGSSGNTIYF | TGTGCCAGCAGCCAAGCCGCAGGGAGCTCTGGAAACACCATATATTTT